The clone carrying this T cell receptor (beta chain) was recorded many times. Its antigen is still unknown. The CDR3 sequence is 13 residues long. Germline assignment: CDR1 DFQATT and CDR2 SNEGSKA (reference sequence). The V gene end was trimmed by 2 bases and the J gene end by 7 bases; junction bases not matched to a gene: 6. Template material for TCR beta VDJ and CDR3 profiling consisted of genomic DNA. TCRdb passed the reads through MiXCR, listing each CDR3 protein once. The table has around 170,000 distinct CDR3 sequences, less than 55% seen once. These data belong to a study of CD8+CD57+ T cells in acquired aplastic anemia. Study-wide results and limits: Patient and control CD8+ Simpson's diversity was not significantly different.

The source material was sorted CD4+, CD8+, or CD8+CD57+ T cells (not recorded which) from PBMCs. The origin of this receptor is a human donor in good health. This sequence joins TRBV20-1 and TRBJ2-7, with 9 bases identical to TRBD2. CDR3 nucleotides: TGCAGTGCTAGATATAGCGGGAGAGGGGAGCAGTACTTC. Translated: CSARYSGRGEQYF.